A single sample gave rise to the 31 T cell receptor beta chains below, sequenced in a study of blood T cells in healthy people across ages. Combining a sample-barcoded 5' primer with a J-beta primer mix, a second PCR ran for about 6 to 11 cycles. TCRdb reprocessed the 5' RACE reads with MiXCR, giving one entry per CDR3 protein. This table holds hundreds of thousands of distinct CDR3 sequences, 35% to 40% found once. Sequenced material: blood. These receptors all stem from a man between 18 and 35 years old in good health.

This clonotype has a handful of counts. The chain carries TRBV5-1 and TRBJ2-3; TRBD2 agrees at 7 bases. This CDR3 has 16 amino acids. Germline V lookup: CDR1 SGHRS, CDR2 YFSETQ. The junction had 12 bases not matched to a gene; V was cut back by 7 bases and J by 1 base. The DNA for the CDR3 is TGCGCCAGCCTCGCCGGCGGGGGAGCACGCACAGATACGCAGTATTTT. It codes for CASLAGGGARTDTQYF. Based on the CDR3 plus reference TRBV5-1 and TRBJ2-3, the full variable domain is KAGVTQTPRYLIKTRGQQVTLSCSPISGHRSVSWYQQTPGQGLQFLFEYFSETQRNKGNFPGRFSGRQFSNSRSEMNVSTLELGDSALYLCASLAGGGARTDTQYFGPGTRLTVL.

This clonotype occurred a few times. The genes are TRBV6-5 and TRBJ1-6; 10 nucleotides agree with TRBD1. V trimming: 6 bases; J trimming: 9 bases; junction bases outside the gene matches: 2. Germline values: CDR1 MNHEY, CDR2 SVGAGI. The length of the CDR3 is 13 residues. The CDR3 coding sequence is TGTGCCAGCAGACGGACAGGGGGTTCACCCCTCCACTTT. Its translation: CASRRTGGSPLHF.

This clonotype was seen a few times. The chain links TRBV20-1 to TRBJ1-1; D might be TRBD1 (5 bases). Trimming removed 3 bases at V and 0 bases at J, with 17 bases between. The CDR3 consists of 16 residues. CDR1 is DFQATT and CDR2 is SNEGSKA in the germline V gene (reference sequence). The DNA of the CDR3 is TGCAGTGCTAGGGGCTCAGGGAGGTTGGTGAACACTGAAGCTTTCTTT. This encodes CSARGSGRLVNTEAFF.

Of note for this clonotype: A much larger clone lies one base from this, so it may be a read error. The chain combines TRBV7-2 with TRBJ2-4; no reliable D call. The end of the DNA fits TRBJ2-5 better, so the J call may be wrong. CDR3 length: 14 residues. CDR1 and CDR2 (germline): SGHTA, FQGNSA. In DNA form, the CDR3 reads TGTGCCAGCAGCTTAAGGGCAATCCAAGAGACCCAGTACTTC. Residues: CASSLRAIQETQYF.

This clonotype was counted a few times. This chain connects TRBV4-1 to TRBJ1-6, with TRBD1 matching over 7 bases. The CDR3 runs to 16 residues. Germline CDR1 and CDR2: MGHRA and YSYEKL. V lost 7 bases and J lost 3; bases outside the gene matches: 9. The CDR3 reads CASTQGQRVYNSPLHF. The CDR3 DNA follows: TGCGCCAGCACCCAGGGACAGCGGGTCTATAATTCACCCCTCCACTTT.

V is TRBV4-1 and J is TRBJ2-2; D perhaps matches TRBD1 (6 bases). Trimming shortened V by 4 bases and J by 9 bases, and 18 bases separated the two germline ends. CDR1 MGHRA and CDR2 YSYEKL come from the germline V gene. This CDR3 has 15 amino acids. This CDR3 is CASSPPGTRNRELFF. CDR3 nucleotides: TGCGCCAGCAGCCCTCCCGGGACACGTAACCGGGAGCTGTTTTTT.

The chain couples TRBV19 to TRBJ2-4; D perhaps matches TRBD1 (5 bases). With the DNA end fitting TRBJ2-7 better, the J assignment may be wrong. This CDR3 is built from 12 residues. CDR1 and CDR2 (germline): LNHDA, SQIVND (reference sequence). This CDR3 is CASSIWGHEQYF. As DNA, the CDR3 is TGTGCCAGTAGTATATGGGGCCACGAGCAGTACTTC.

This clonotype was detected ten times or more. The V and J genes are TRBV27 and TRBJ2-1, with TRBD2 identical over 10 bases. V lost 3 bases, J lost 5 bases, and 10 bases stayed unmatched. This CDR3 region has 17 residues. Germline CDR1 MNHEY, CDR2 SMNVEV (reference sequence). The CDR3 DNA sequence: TGTGCCAGCAGTTTCGCGTTGGTAGCGGGGGGTCACAATGAGCAGTTCTTC. Translating gives CASSFALVAGGHNEQFF.

The chain joins TRBV5-5 to TRBJ2-1; 9 bases are shared with TRBD1. V was pared by 4 bases and J by 10 bases, with 9 bases of the junction left unmatched. The length of the CDR3 is 14 residues. Germline V gene lookup returns CDR1 SGHKS and CDR2 YYEKEE (reference sequence). CDR3: CASSSQDRGDEQFF. In DNA, the CDR3 is TGTGCCAGCAGCAGCCAGGACAGGGGCGACGAGCAGTTCTTC. Drawing the rest from reference TRBV5-5 and TRBJ2-1, the complete variable domain is DAGVTQSPTHLIKTRGQQVTLRCSPISGHKSVSWYQQVLGQGPQFIFQYYEKEERGRGNFPDRFSARQFPNYSSELNVNALLLGDSALYLCASSSQDRGDEQFFGPGTRLTVL.

Written as DNA, the CDR3 is TGTGCCAGCAAAGGCCGAAATCCGGGAGAGGCTTACGAGCAGTACTTC. It encodes CASKGRNPGEAYEQYF. This sequence joins TRBV2 and TRBJ2-7, with D tentatively TRBD2 (6 bases). CDR1 is SNHLY and CDR2 is FYNNEI in the germline V gene. The CDR3 runs 16 residues. Deletions cut 7 bases from V and 4 bases from J, with 23 bases between.

J is TRBJ2-5 and V is TRBV20-1; a possible D gene is TRBD1 (6 bases). The J call may be mistaken, given a closer DNA end match to TRBJ2-7. Germline V gene lookup returns CDR1 DFQATT and CDR2 SNEGSKA (reference sequence). This CDR3 region has 15 residues. As DNA, the CDR3 is TGCAGTGCTAGACCCAGGACAGCCGTCCATTACGAGCAGTACTTC. It specifies CSARPRTAVHYEQYF.

This clonotype was detected many times. V usage is TRBV20-1 and J usage is TRBJ1-2, with D maybe TRBD1 (5 bases). The CDR3 spans 16 residues. Germline-derived CDR1 and CDR2 are DFQATT and SNEGSKA (reference sequence). V was trimmed by 2 bases and J by 4 bases, leaving 20 bases between them. The chain's CDR3 is CSARSPRDGFPYGYTF. In DNA form, the CDR3 reads TGCAGTGCTAGATCCCCCCGGGACGGCTTCCCCTATGGCTACACCTTC.

Ten or more counts support this clonotype. The chain carries TRBV4-2 and TRBJ1-1; D perhaps matches TRBD1 (5 bases). The CDR3 totals 15 residues. Germline CDR1 is LGHNA and CDR2 is YNFKEQ. Trimming left V 4 bases short and J 4 bases short, with 16 bases between. CDR3 DNA: TGTGCCAGCAGCCCCCGGGGACCTGGGGGCACTGAAGCTTTCTTT. Amino acids: CASSPRGPGGTEAFF.

The chain carries TRBV6-2 or TRBV6-3 and TRBJ2-5, with 11 bases identical to TRBD1. J gave up 2 bases and V 4 bases, and 15 bases lay outside the gene matches. The germline V gene encodes CDR1 MNHEY and CDR2 SVGEGT. CDR3 length equals 19 residues. CDR3 coding DNA: TGTGCCAGCAGTTTCTCGGACAGGGGGCAAGAAACCCGTCAAGAGACCCAGTACTTC. It yields the protein CASSFSDRGQETRQETQYF.

This clonotype was observed many times. The CDR3 coding sequence is TGTGCCAGCAGTTCTTGGACTAGCGGGGGAGCTAGCACAGATACGCAGTATTTT. This sequence encodes CASSSWTSGGASTDTQYF. J is TRBJ2-3 and V is TRBV6-5; 13 nucleotides align to TRBD2. V lost 4 bases to trimming and J lost 0 bases; unmatched junction nucleotides: 7. The CDR3 extends over 18 amino acids. CDR1 and CDR2 (germline): MNHEY, SVGAGI.

This sequence joins TRBV5-5 and TRBJ2-4, with D uncertain. Trimming pared 6 bases from V and 3 bases from J, leaving 7 bases between. Germline lookup yields CDR1 SGHKS and CDR2 YYEKEE (reference sequence). There are 12 residues in the CDR3. The CDR3 spells CASTTVKNIQYF. The CDR3 DNA follows: TGTGCCAGCACCACAGTCAAAAACATTCAGTACTTC.

The V gene is TRBV7-2, the J gene TRBJ1-3; D remains ambiguous. V lost 5 bases to trimming and J lost 3 bases, with 17 bases between them. The CDR3 has 16 amino acids. Germline V lookup: CDR1 SGHTA, CDR2 FQGNSA. The CDR3 region has the DNA TGTGCCAGCAGCATGGACCCAACCGGATTTGGAAACACCATATATTTT. This translates into CASSMDPTGFGNTIYF.

There are a few counts of this clonotype. The chain couples TRBV15 to TRBJ1-1; D may be TRBD1 (5 bases). The V end lost 4 bases, the J end lost 2 bases, and 17 bases lay between the germline ends. The CDR3 spans 16 residues. Germline V gene lookup returns CDR1 LNHNV and CDR2 YYDKDF (reference sequence). This CDR3 reads CATSTENVGVNTEAFF. The CDR3 nucleotides are TGTGCCACCAGCACCGAAAATGTGGGGGTAAACACTGAAGCTTTCTTT. The full variable domain, rest sourced from reference TRBV15 and TRBJ1-1, is DAMVIQNPRYQVTQFGKPVTLSCSQTLNHNVMYWYQQKSSQAPKLLFHYYDKDFNNEADTPDNFQSRRPNTSFCFLDIRSPGLGDTAMYLCATSTENVGVNTEAFFGQGTRLTVV.

The table lists this clonotype with many counts. This chain connects TRBV24-1 to TRBJ2-3; D is unresolved. The V gene lost 2 bases and the J gene lost 5 bases, with 10 bases spanning the gap. The CDR3 is 14 amino acids. Germline V gives CDR1 KGHDR, CDR2 SFDVKD. CDR3 coding DNA: TGTGCCACCAGTGATTCCTCCTACAGAGATACGCAGTATTTT. Protein sequence: CATSDSSYRDTQYF.

This clonotype has a handful of counts. The chain has TRBV25-1 and TRBJ2-5, with 8 positions matching TRBD1. The V gene's germline CDR1 is MGHDK and CDR2 SYGVNS. V shed 3 bases and J 0 bases; nucleotides not matched to a gene: 3. The CDR3 consists of 15 residues. Here the CDR3 reads CASSEDRVYQETQYF. CDR3 in DNA: TGTGCCAGCAGTGAGGACAGGGTGTACCAAGAGACCCAGTACTTC.

The V gene is TRBV4-2, the J gene TRBJ2-2, with D uncertain. Looked up from germline, CDR1 is LGHNA and CDR2 is YNFKEQ. CDR3 length: 14 residues. V dropped 4 bases and J dropped 1 base, with 7 bases sitting between them. The CDR3 loop is CASSPQQNTGELFF. The CDR3 nucleotides are TGTGCCAGCAGCCCCCAACAGAACACCGGGGAGCTGTTTTTT.

This clonotype appeared a few times. The rearrangement links TRBV5-1 to TRBJ2-1; TRBD1 or TRBD2 may be the D gene (6 bases each). The CDR3 is 15 residues long. The germline V and J ends were trimmed by 1 base and 5 bases, with 13 bases remaining between them. CDR1 is SGHRS, CDR2 YFSETQ, per germline. The CDR3 region is CASSLWGASDNEQFF. As DNA, the CDR3 is TGCGCCAGCAGCTTGTGGGGGGCCAGCGACAATGAGCAGTTCTTC.

This clonotype appeared once. A read error may account for a junction end that differs from germline. V is TRBV4-2 and J is TRBJ1-6, with 8 bases identical to TRBD1. The CDR3 covers 16 residues. The germline V gene has CDR1 LGHNA and CDR2 YNFKEQ. The CDR3 DNA reads TGTGCCAGCAGCCAGGCCCGGGACAGGAGTAATTCACCCCCCCACTTT. Translating it yields CASSQARDRSNSPPHF.

The V call is TRBV10-3, the J call TRBJ1-2; a possible D gene is TRBD1 (6 bases). The V gene's germline CDR1 is ENHRY and CDR2 SYGVKD. The V end was cut by 0 bases, the J end by 7 bases, with 12 bases between. The CDR3 consists of 14 residues. The CDR3 coding sequence is TGTGCCATCAGTGAGTCTGGGGGGGCGCGTGGCTACACCTTC. This encodes CAISESGGARGYTF.

A few counts support this clonotype. The J gene is TRBJ2-1, the V gene TRBV4-2, with D possibly being TRBD2 (5 bases). The germline gives CDR1 LGHNA, CDR2 YNFKEQ. This CDR3 spans 16 amino acids. With 0 bases removed from V and 4 bases from J, the gap between germline ends came to 13 bases. CDR3 loop: CASSQELGLTYNEQFF. The CDR3 DNA reads TGTGCCAGCAGCCAAGAGTTAGGACTGACATACAATGAGCAGTTCTTC.

V and J are TRBV28 and TRBJ2-5; 7 bases fit TRBD2. The CDR3 consists of 15 residues. After removal of 3 bases from V and 11 bases from J, the junction contained 15 bases not matched to a gene. Germline assignment: CDR1 MDHEN and CDR2 SYDVKM. The CDR3 DNA reads TGTGCCAGCAGTTTGGCTAGCGGTACATACAATGAGCAGTACTTC. Translating gives CASSLASGTYNEQYF.

The rearrangement uses TRBV5-1 and TRBJ2-1; the D is unclear. The better agreement between TRBJ2-7 and the DNA end casts doubt on the J call. The CDR3 covers 15 residues. Germline CDR1 is SGHRS and CDR2 is YFSETQ. CDR3 nucleotide sequence: TGCGCCAGCAGACCCTTTGGGGATCCTAACAATGAGCAGTACTTC. Encoded protein: CASRPFGDPNNEQYF.

The chain has TRBV20-1 and TRBJ1-1, with TRBD1 matching over 8 bases. CDR1 is DFQATT, CDR2 SNEGSKA, per germline (reference sequence). The CDR3 runs 15 residues. J lost 4 bases, V lost 0 bases, and 7 bases had no gene match. The CDR3 DNA sequence: TGCAGTGCTAGAGACGACTCAGGGGGCCGCACTGAAGCTTTCTTT. This translates into CSARDDSGGRTEAFF.

This clonotype has just a few counts. The CDR3 DNA sequence: TGCAGTGCTAGCCGAGGGATGTACACTGAAGCTTTCTTT. Translating it yields CSASRGMYTEAFF. The genes are TRBV20-1 and TRBJ1-1; D is ambiguous. This CDR3 spans 13 amino acids. V dropped 3 bases and J dropped 3 bases, with 11 bases sitting between them. Germline V gene lookup returns CDR1 DFQATT and CDR2 SNEGSKA (reference sequence).

This chain connects TRBV29-1 to TRBJ2-2; TRBD1 aligns across 7 bases. Losses at the gene ends were 4 bases for V and 5 bases for J; bases not matched to a gene: 7. This CDR3 spans 14 amino acids. Germline CDR1 SQVTM, CDR2 ANQGSEA. CDR3 nucleotides: TGCAGCGTTGTAGGGCAGGGGGTAACCGGGGAGCTGTTTTTT. The encoded protein is CSVVGQGVTGELFF.

Many counts were recorded for this clonotype. The V call is TRBV12-3 or TRBV12-4, the J call TRBJ2-7; D gene ambiguous. Deletions cut 9 bases from V and 4 bases from J, with 13 bases between. The CDR3 contains 12 residues. The CDR3 loop is CASRRSTYEQYF. The CDR3 bases are TGTGCCAGTCGACGGTCTACTTACGAGCAGTACTTC.